The clone carrying this TCR beta chain was counted at least ten times. Researchers amplified the TCR beta CDR3 regions from RNA transcripts. Initially, a first-round RT-PCR of the TCR CDR3 employed the HTBI primer set. Via MiXCR, TCRdb re-called the multiplex PCR reads, giving one row per CDR3 protein. The data contain approximately 260,000 distinct CDR3 sequences, around 15% of them singletons. The CDR3 covers 15 residues. The J segment lost 6 bases and the V segment lost 2 bases, leaving 4 bases of the junction unmatched. Germline CDR1 reads MGHDK; CDR2 reads SYGVNS. The record originates from a study of T cells in Graves' hyperthyroidism and ophthalmopathy.

V is TRBV25-1 and J is TRBJ1-6; TRBD1 aligns across 7 bases. Sequenced sample: blood. The receptor was derived from a woman between 45 and 65 years old with Graves' hyperthyroidism that later progressed to Graves' ophthalmopathy. CDR3 amino acids: CASSELRGLNSPLHF. The CDR3, as DNA: TGTGCCAGCAGTGAACTGAGGGGGCTTAATTCACCCCTCCACTTT. Full variable domain (missing parts from reference TRBV25-1 and TRBJ1-6): EADIYQTPRYLVIGTGKKITLECSQTMGHDKMYWYQQDPGMELHLIHYSYGVNSTEKGDLSSESTVSRIRTEHFPLTLESARPSHTSQYLCASSELRGLNSPLHFGNGTRLTVT.